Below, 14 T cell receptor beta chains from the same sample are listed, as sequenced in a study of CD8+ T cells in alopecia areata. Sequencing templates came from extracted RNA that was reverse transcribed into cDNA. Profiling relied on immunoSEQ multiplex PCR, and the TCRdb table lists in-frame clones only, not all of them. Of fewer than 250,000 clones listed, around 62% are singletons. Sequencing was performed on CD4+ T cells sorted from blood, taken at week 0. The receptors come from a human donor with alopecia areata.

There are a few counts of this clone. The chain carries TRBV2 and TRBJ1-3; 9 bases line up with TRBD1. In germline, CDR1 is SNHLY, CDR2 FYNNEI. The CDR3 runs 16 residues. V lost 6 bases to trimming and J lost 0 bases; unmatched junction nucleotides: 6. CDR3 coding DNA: TGTGCCAGCAGCCCACAGGGGGCCAGCTCTGGAAACACCATATATTTT. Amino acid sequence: CASSPQGASSGNTIYF.

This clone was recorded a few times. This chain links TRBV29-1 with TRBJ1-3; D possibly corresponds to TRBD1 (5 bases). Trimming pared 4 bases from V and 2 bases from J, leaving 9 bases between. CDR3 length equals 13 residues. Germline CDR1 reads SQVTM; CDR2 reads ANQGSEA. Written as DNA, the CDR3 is TGCAGCGTTGCTGGCAGGGCTGGAAACACCATATATTTT. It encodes CSVAGRAGNTIYF.

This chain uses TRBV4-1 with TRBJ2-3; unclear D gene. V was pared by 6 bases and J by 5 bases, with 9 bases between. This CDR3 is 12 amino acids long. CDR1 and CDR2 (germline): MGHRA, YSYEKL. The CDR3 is CASRTPGDTQYF. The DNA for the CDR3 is TGCGCCAGCAGAACCCCAGGAGATACGCAGTATTTT.

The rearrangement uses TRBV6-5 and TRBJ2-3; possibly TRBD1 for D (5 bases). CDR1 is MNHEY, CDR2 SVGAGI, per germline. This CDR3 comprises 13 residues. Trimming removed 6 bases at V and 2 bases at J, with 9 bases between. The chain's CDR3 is CASRGHATDTQYF. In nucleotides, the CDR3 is TGTGCCAGCAGAGGACATGCCACAGATACGCAGTATTTT.

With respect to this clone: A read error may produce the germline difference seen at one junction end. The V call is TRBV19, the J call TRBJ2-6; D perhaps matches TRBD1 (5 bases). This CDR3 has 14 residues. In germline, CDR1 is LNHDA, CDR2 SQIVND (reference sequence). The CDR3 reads CASSQNSGANVPTF. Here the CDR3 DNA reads TGTGCCAGTAGTCAAAACTCTGGGGCCAACGTCCCGACTTTC.

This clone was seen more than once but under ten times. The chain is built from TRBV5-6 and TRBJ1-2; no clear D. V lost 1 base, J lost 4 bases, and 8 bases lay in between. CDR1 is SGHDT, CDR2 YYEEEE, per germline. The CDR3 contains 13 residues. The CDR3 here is CASSLKRTYGYTF. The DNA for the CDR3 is TGTGCCAGCAGCTTGAAACGGACCTATGGCTACACCTTC. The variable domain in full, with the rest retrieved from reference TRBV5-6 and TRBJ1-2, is DAGVTQSPTHLIKTRGQQVTLRCSPKSGHDTVSWYQQALGQGPQFIFQYYEEEERQRGNFPDRFSGHQFPNYSSELNVNALLLGDSALYLCASSLKRTYGYTFGSGTRLTVV.

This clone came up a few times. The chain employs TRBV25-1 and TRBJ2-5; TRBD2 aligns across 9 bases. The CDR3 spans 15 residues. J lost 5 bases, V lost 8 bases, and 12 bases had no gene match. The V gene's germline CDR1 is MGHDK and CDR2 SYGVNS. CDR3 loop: CASSEASGVGETQYF. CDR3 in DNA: TGTGCCAGCTCGGAAGCTAGCGGGGTAGGGGAGACCCAGTACTTC.

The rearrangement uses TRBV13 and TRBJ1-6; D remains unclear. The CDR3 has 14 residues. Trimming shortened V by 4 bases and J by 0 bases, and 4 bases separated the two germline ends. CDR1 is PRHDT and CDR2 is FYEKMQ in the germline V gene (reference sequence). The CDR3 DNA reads TGTGCCAGCAGCTCCAGCTCCTATAATTCACCCCTCCACTTT. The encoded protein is CASSSSSYNSPLHF.

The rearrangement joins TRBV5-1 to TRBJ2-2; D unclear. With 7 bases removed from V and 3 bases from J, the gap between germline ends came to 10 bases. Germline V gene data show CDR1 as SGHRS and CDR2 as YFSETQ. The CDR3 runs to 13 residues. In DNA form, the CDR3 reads TGCGCCAGCTCCCTCCACCACACCGGGGAGCTGTTTTTT. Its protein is CASSLHHTGELFF.

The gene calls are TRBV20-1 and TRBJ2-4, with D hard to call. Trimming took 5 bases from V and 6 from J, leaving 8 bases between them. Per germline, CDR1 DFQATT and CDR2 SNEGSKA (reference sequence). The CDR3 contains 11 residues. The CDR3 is CSAFGLNIQYF. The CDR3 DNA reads TGCAGTGCTTTCGGCCTAAACATTCAGTACTTC.

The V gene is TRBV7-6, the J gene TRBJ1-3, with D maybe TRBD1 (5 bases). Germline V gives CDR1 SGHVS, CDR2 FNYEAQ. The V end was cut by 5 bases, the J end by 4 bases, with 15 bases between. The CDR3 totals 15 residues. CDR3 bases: TGTGCCAGCAGCCCCAACGATGGGGCGGGAAACACCATATATTTT. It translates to CASSPNDGAGNTIYF.

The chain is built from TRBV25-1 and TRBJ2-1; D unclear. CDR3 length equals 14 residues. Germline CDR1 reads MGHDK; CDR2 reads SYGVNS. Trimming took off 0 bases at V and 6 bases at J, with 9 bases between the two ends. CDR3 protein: CASSEYRRSNEQFF. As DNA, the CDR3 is TGTGCCAGCAGTGAATATAGGCGGAGCAATGAGCAGTTCTTC.

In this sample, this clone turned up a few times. The CDR3 region is CASSHGTDQTYEQYF. In DNA form, the CDR3 reads TGTGCCAGCAGCCACGGGACCGACCAAACCTACGAGCAGTACTTC. The V call is TRBV14, the J call TRBJ2-7; TRBD1 or TRBD2 may be the D gene (5 bases each). V was clipped by 3 bases and J by 2 bases, with 14 bases between them. Germline CDR1 SGHDN, CDR2 FVKESK. The CDR3 contains 15 residues.

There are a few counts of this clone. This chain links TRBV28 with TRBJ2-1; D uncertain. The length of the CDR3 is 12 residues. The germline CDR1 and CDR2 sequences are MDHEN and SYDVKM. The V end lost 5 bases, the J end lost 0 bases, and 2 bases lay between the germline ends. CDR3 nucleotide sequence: TGTGCCAGCAGTCTCTCCTACAATGAGCAGTTCTTC. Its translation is CASSLSYNEQFF.